This T cell receptor beta chain stems from a study of CXCR3-negative and CXCR3-positive naive CD8 T cells. Across the study: Total TRB output reached around 140 million reads, about 1.5 +/- 0.3 million per library. Notes on the study in general: CXCR3-positive naive cells carried more hydrophobic TRB CDR3s than CXCR3-negative naive cells did.

Concerning this clonotype: Antigen unknown.

5' RACE with UMI labels generated the TRB cDNA libraries. From the 5' RACE reads, TCRdb lists one entry per CDR3 protein and no DNA. Recorded for this sample: approximately 100,000 distinct CDR3 sequences. Sorting yielded triplicates of around 300,000 cells for each CD8+ T cell subset. Naivety in CD8+ T cells corresponded to a CD45RO-CCR7+CD27+CD95- phenotype. The germline CDR1 and CDR2 sequences are MDHEN and SYDVKM. The CDR3 has 15 residues. V is TRBV28 and J is TRBJ2-7; TCRdb designates TRBD2, a call that cannot be tested without DNA. What was sequenced was naive CXCR3+ CD8+ T cells from blood. Subset denoted: CD45RO-CCR7+CD27+CD95- naive CD8+ T cells expressing CXCR3 (TNR3+). The receptor was isolated from a human donor in good health. Some clones in this sample may be carry-over from other donors' samples. This chain's CDR3 is CASSFSQQYSYEQYF.